The 22 T cell receptor beta chains listed next were all sequenced from one sample in a study of spatial heterogeneity in lung cancer (dated 2019 in TCRdb). Libraries were prepared through 5' RACE. The run used a NextSeq 500. TCRdb reran the public reads through fastp at Q25 and MiXCR, keeping productive beta chains. All rows with the same CDR3 protein become a single entry with the most common DNA and genes. The sample table contains about 43,000 distinct CDR3 sequences; only one count was recorded for under 25% of them. The ten largest clones represent less than 8.5% of the sample. The sample's time point label, in plain terms: blood at routine non-recurrence follow-up after resection. Sequenced here: PBMCs, sampled at follow-up. Receptors originate from a female donor with early-stage non-small cell lung cancer.

This sequence joins TRBV9 and TRBJ2-1; TRBD2 agrees at 7 bases. The ends lost 2 bases at V and 5 bases at J; junction bases unmatched: 13. Germline CDR1 and CDR2: SGDLS and YYNGEE. This CDR3 is built from 17 residues. The CDR3: CASSVESGARGDNEQFF. In DNA form, the CDR3 reads TGTGCCAGCAGCGTGGAGTCGGGAGCACGGGGGGACAATGAGCAGTTCTTC.

This sequence joins TRBV6-5 and TRBJ2-5; 8 bases align to TRBD2. Germline lookup yields CDR1 MNHEY and CDR2 SVGAGI. The CDR3 runs to 14 residues. V gave up 7 bases and J gave up 5 bases; unmatched junction bases: 9. The CDR3 loop reads CASNPGGAVETQYF. Written as DNA, the CDR3 is TGTGCCAGCAACCCCGGGGGGGCCGTGGAGACCCAGTACTTC.

The chain couples TRBV6-5 to TRBJ2-1, with D perhaps matching TRBD1 (5 bases). The CDR3 loop spans 15 amino acids. Germline lookup yields CDR1 MNHEY and CDR2 SVGAGI. V gave up 0 bases and J gave up 7 bases, with 13 bases separating them. Here the CDR3 DNA reads TGTGCCAGCAGTTACTCGAGTTTCAGGGATAATGAGCAGTTCTTC. Translated: CASSYSSFRDNEQFF.

This rearrangement joins TRBV7-9 to TRBJ2-3; a possible D gene is TRBD2 (5 bases). Deletions cut 5 bases from V and 4 bases from J, with 10 bases between. The CDR3 is 13 amino acids. CDR1 SEHNR and CDR2 FQNEAQ come from the germline V gene (reference sequence). In DNA, the CDR3 is TGTGCCAGCAGCCCCGGACTTCCAGATACGCAGTATTTT. This translates into CASSPGLPDTQYF.

This clonotype was observed a single time. V and J are TRBV18 and TRBJ1-1; no clear D gene. Per the germline V gene, CDR1 is KGHSH and CDR2 is LQKENI. The CDR3 runs to 14 residues. The germline V and J ends were trimmed by 3 bases and 8 bases, with 16 bases remaining between them. The CDR3 coding sequence is TGTGCCAGCTCACCGGAACGGGATTCGACAGAAGCTTTCTTT. Its protein product is CASSPERDSTEAFF.

This clonotype was seen at least ten times. The J gene is TRBJ1-1, the V gene TRBV24-1; D gene unclear. The CDR3 has 11 residues. The V gene's germline CDR1 is KGHDR and CDR2 SFDVKD. V lost 3 bases and J 5 bases, leaving 3 bases between the germline ends. The CDR3 DNA is TGTGCCACCAGTGATGGGACTGAAGCTTTCTTT. Translated: CATSDGTEAFF.

The chain combines TRBV7-3 with TRBJ2-5, with TRBD2 identical over 8 bases. Losses at the gene ends were 6 bases for V and 5 bases for J; bases not matched to a gene: 5. From germline, CDR1 is SGHTA and CDR2 FQGTGA. This CDR3 has 13 residues. The CDR3 region has the DNA TGTGCCAGCAGGTCGGGAGGGACGGAGACCCAGTACTTC. Protein sequence: CASRSGGTETQYF.

In its sample, this clonotype was seen a few times. The V gene is TRBV11-2, the J gene TRBJ1-1, with unresolved D. Germline CDR1 reads SGHAT; CDR2 reads FQNNGV. Trimming removed 3 bases at V and 1 base at J, with 9 bases between. The CDR3 is 14 residues long. CDR3 bases: TGTGCCAGCAGCTTCGGAGGCACGAACACTGAAGCTTTCTTT. Translation: CASSFGGTNTEAFF. Full variable domain (remainder filled in from reference TRBV11-2 and TRBJ1-1): EAGVAQSPRYKIIEKRQSVAFWCNPISGHATLYWYQQILGQGPKLLIQFQNNGVVDDSQLPKDRFSAERLKGVDSTLKIQPAKLEDSAVYLCASSFGGTNTEAFFGQGTRLTVV.

This clonotype was picked up a small number of times. V usage is TRBV29-1 and J usage is TRBJ2-3; D unclear. Germline V gene data show CDR1 as SQVTM and CDR2 as ANQGSEA. Deletions cut 5 bases from V and 2 bases from J, with 5 bases between. This CDR3 region has 11 residues. Here the CDR3 reads CSVTVTDTQYF. The CDR3 coding sequence is TGCAGCGTTACGGTCACAGATACGCAGTATTTT.

This clonotype appeared a few times. The chain couples TRBV12-3 or TRBV12-4 to TRBJ2-2; D possibly matches TRBD1 or TRBD2 (5 bases each). The CDR3 is 17 residues long. V lost 9 bases and J lost 0, with 20 bases in between. CDR3 sequence reads: CASRILWGTTNTGELFF. The DNA of the CDR3 is TGTGCCAGTAGGATTCTTTGGGGGACCACGAACACCGGGGAGCTGTTTTTT.

This clonotype was seen only a few times. The rearrangement links TRBV10-2 to TRBJ2-2; 8 nucleotides agree with TRBD2. The V and J ends lost 3 bases and 6 bases, in that order; junction bases with no gene match: 6. The CDR3 sequence is 15 residues long. Germline CDR1 and CDR2: WSHSY and SAAADI. CDR3 in amino acids: CASSELAGQAGELFF. DNA for the CDR3: TGCGCCAGCAGTGAATTAGCGGGACAAGCCGGGGAGCTGTTTTTT.

Concerning this clonotype itself: The CDR3 ends on some other residue instead of the conserved phenylalanine or tryptophan, so this is likely a read error. The V call is TRBV4-1, the J call TRBJ2-5; possible D gene TRBD1, 6 bases. The CDR3 has 15 residues. Trimming took off 3 bases at V and 2 bases at J, with 13 bases between the two ends. The V gene's germline CDR1 is MGHRA and CDR2 YSYEKL. In DNA, the CDR3 is TGCGCCAGCAGCCATCAAATGAGGGGGCAAGAGACCCAGTACTCC. This encodes CASSHQMRGQETQYS.

This clonotype has a handful of counts. The chain has TRBV7-9 and TRBJ1-4, with no clear D. The CDR3 loop spans 12 amino acids. Trimming took off 1 base at V and 10 bases at J, with 7 bases between the two ends. The germline gives CDR1 SEHNR, CDR2 FQNEAQ (reference sequence). The CDR3 nucleotides read TGTGCCAGCAGCTTAGAGGAAGGAAAACTGTTTTTT. It is translated as CASSLEEGKLFF.

The V call is TRBV5-1, the J call TRBJ2-7; 7 nucleotides line up with TRBD1. The germline CDR1 and CDR2 sequences are SGHRS and YFSETQ. V dropped 4 bases and J dropped 5; count of bases not matched to a gene: 9. The length of the CDR3 is 14 residues. CDR3 region: CASSPQTGLNEQYF. The CDR3 DNA is TGCGCCAGCAGCCCGCAGACAGGGCTGAACGAGCAGTACTTC.

V is TRBV20-1 and J is TRBJ1-2; 7 bases match TRBD1. V shed 6 bases and J 6 bases; nucleotides not matched to a gene: 10. Per the germline V gene, CDR1 is DFQATT and CDR2 is SNEGSKA (reference sequence). The CDR3 runs 13 residues. CDR3 sequence reads: CSATRDSANGYTF. As DNA, the CDR3 is TGCAGTGCAACCCGGGACAGTGCGAATGGCTACACCTTC.

This CDR3 is CASSQPTRAGYNQPQHF. CDR3 nucleotide sequence: TGCGCCAGCAGCCAACCAACTCGGGCAGGATACAATCAGCCCCAGCATTTT. J is TRBJ1-5 and V is TRBV4-1; unclear D gene. The germline CDR1 and CDR2 sequences are MGHRA and YSYEKL. The CDR3 is 17 residues long. The germline V and J ends were trimmed by 2 bases and 3 bases, with 17 bases remaining between them.

As for this clonotype: Mismatch with germline at one junction end may stem from a read error. V is TRBV7-9 and J is TRBJ1-5; 8 bases align to TRBD1. The germline CDR1 and CDR2 sequences are SEHNR and FQNEAQ (reference sequence). The CDR3 length is 17 residues. In DNA, the CDR3 is TGTGCCAGCAGCTTAGCGCGCGGGACAGGCCTAGATCAGCCCCGGCATTTT. Translated, it gives CASSLARGTGLDQPRHF.

The rearrangement links TRBV2 to TRBJ2-1; D remains unclear. V lost 7 bases and J 4 bases, leaving 5 bases between the germline ends. CDR1 and CDR2 from the germline V gene are SNHLY and FYNNEI. The CDR3 loop spans 11 amino acids. CDR3 amino acids: CASKPYNEQFF. The CDR3 DNA reads as TGTGCCAGCAAACCTTACAATGAGCAGTTCTTC.

The CDR3 region has the DNA TGTGCCAGCAGCTTGTGGGCGGACACCATCACAGATACGCAGTATTTT. Translated: CASSLWADTITDTQYF. The rearrangement uses TRBV5-6 and TRBJ2-3, with a tentative D call TRBD1 (5 bases). With 1 base removed from V and 2 bases from J, the gap between germline ends came to 14 bases. Germline V gives CDR1 SGHDT, CDR2 YYEEEE. CDR3 length equals 16 residues.

This clonotype was counted ten times or more. The J gene is TRBJ2-1, the V gene TRBV5-1; no reliable D call. Germline lookup yields CDR1 SGHRS and CDR2 YFSETQ. The ends were cut back, 0 bases at V and 10 bases at J, with 11 bases in the middle. The CDR3 is 13 amino acids. The CDR3, as DNA: TGCGCCAGCAGCTTGGATACGGTAACGGAGCAGTTCTTC. Translated, it gives CASSLDTVTEQFF.

This clonotype was recorded many times. The chain recombines TRBV11-2 with TRBJ2-5; no definite D call. This CDR3 is 12 amino acids long. Trimming removed 3 bases from V and 6 bases from J, with 8 bases in between. Germline lookup yields CDR1 SGHAT and CDR2 FQNNGV. The DNA of the CDR3 is TGTGCCAGCAGCTTTGAGTCAAAGACCCAGTACTTC. This translates into CASSFESKTQYF.

This chain uses TRBV20-1 with TRBJ2-3, with D uncertain. The germline gives CDR1 DFQATT, CDR2 SNEGSKA (reference sequence). The CDR3 runs to 12 residues. Trimming removed 2 bases from V and 2 bases from J, with 5 bases in between. As DNA, the CDR3 is TGCAGTGCTAGATCGGACACAGATACGCAGTATTTT. This translates into CSARSDTDTQYF.